This TCR beta chain comes out of a study of cytomegalovirus exposure and HLA in healthy donors. Findings and caveats of the study: Later, TCR association rates were found to vary by HLA locus, highest for DRB1 and lowest for HLA-C.

CDR3 size: 14 residues. V was pared by 0 bases and J by 5 bases, with 11 bases between. CDR1 and CDR2 from the germline V gene are SGHRS and YFSETQ. This clone appeared a single time. The antigen is undetermined. The PCR was carried out with 60 Vbeta primers and 13 Jbeta primers. Libraries were prepared by immunoSEQ multiplex PCR; TCRdb keeps only in-frame clonotypes and omits some of them. This repertoire shows some 140,000 clones, more than 60% found once; its top ten account for around 1.5%. The specimen sequenced was PBMCs. V usage is TRBV5-1 and J usage is TRBJ2-5, with a tentative D call TRBD1 (6 bases). This TCR came from a woman younger than 30 in good health and CMV-seronegative. The CDR3 nucleotides are TGCGCCAGCAGCTTGGTGGGGGCGGCGGAGACCCAGTACTTC. The encoded protein is CASSLVGAAETQYF.